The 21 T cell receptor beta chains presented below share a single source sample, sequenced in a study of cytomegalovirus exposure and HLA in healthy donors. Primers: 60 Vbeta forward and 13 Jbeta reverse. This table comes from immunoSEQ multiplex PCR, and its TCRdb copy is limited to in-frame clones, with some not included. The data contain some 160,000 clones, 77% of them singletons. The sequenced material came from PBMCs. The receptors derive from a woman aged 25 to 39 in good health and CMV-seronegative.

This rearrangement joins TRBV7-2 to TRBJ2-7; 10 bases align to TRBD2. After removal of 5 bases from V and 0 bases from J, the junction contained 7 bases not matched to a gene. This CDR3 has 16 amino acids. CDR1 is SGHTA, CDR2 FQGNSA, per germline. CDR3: CASSPRASGSSYEQYF. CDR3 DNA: TGTGCCAGCAGCCCCCGGGCTAGCGGGAGCTCCTACGAGCAGTACTTC.

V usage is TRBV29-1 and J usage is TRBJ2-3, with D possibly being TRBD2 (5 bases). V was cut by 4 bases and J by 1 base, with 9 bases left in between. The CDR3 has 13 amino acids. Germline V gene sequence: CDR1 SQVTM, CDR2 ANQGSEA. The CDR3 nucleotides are TGCAGCGTTGTGGCGGAGGGCACAGATACGCAGTATTTT. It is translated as CSVVAEGTDTQYF.

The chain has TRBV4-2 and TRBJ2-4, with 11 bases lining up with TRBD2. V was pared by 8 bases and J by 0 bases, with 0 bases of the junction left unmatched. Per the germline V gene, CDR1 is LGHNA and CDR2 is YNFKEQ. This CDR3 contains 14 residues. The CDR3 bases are TGTGCCAGCGGACTAGCGGGAGCCAAAAACATTCAGTACTTC. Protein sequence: CASGLAGAKNIQYF.

Here the CDR3 reads CASAQGPANYGYTF. For the CDR3, the DNA is TGTGCCAGCGCACAGGGGCCGGCTAACTATGGCTACACCTTC. This rearrangement joins TRBV19 to TRBJ1-2, with 7 bases matching TRBD1. J gave up 0 bases and V 9 bases, and 7 bases lay outside the gene matches. This CDR3 comprises 14 residues. CDR1 and CDR2 (germline): LNHDA, SQIVND (reference sequence).

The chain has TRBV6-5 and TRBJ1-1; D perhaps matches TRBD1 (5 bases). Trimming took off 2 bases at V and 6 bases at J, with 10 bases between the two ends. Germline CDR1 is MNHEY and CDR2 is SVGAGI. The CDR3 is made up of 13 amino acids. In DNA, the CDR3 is TGTGCCAGCAGTTACGTGGAGGGACCTGAAGCTTTCTTT. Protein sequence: CASSYVEGPEAFF.

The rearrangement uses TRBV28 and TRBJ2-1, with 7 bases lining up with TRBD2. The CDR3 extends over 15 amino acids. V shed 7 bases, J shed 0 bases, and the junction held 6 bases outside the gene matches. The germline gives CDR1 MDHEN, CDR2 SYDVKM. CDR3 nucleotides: TGTGCCAGCACCTACGGGGGGAGCTCCTACAATGAGCAGTTCTTC. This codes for CASTYGGSSYNEQFF.

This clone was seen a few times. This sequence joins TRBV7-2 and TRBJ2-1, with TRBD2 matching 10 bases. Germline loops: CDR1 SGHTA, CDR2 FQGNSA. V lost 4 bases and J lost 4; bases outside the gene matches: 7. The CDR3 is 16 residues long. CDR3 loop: CASSSEGLAIYNEQFF. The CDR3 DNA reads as TGTGCCAGCAGCTCCGAGGGACTAGCGATTTACAATGAGCAGTTCTTC.

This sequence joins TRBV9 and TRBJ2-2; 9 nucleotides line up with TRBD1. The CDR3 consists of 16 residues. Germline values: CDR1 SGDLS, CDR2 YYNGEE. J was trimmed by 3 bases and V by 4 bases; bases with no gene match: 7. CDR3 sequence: CASSPAGTGYTGELFF. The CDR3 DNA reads TGTGCCAGCAGCCCGGCCGGGACAGGGTACACCGGGGAGCTGTTTTTT.

CDR3 sequence: CASSPQGVAGNTIYF. The CDR3, as DNA: TGTGCCAGCAGCCCACAGGGGGTCGCCGGAAACACCATATATTTT. The chain joins TRBV7-2 to TRBJ1-3, with 8 bases matching TRBD1. CDR3 length: 15 amino acids. Germline CDR1 reads SGHTA; CDR2 reads FQGNSA. Trimming took 5 bases from V and 4 from J; bases not matched to a gene: 7.

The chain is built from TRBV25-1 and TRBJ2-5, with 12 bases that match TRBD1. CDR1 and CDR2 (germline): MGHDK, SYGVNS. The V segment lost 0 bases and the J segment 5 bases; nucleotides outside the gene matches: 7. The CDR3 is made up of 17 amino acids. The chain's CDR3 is CASSEYTGQGAAETQYF. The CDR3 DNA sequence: TGTGCCAGCAGTGAATATACGGGACAGGGGGCGGCGGAGACCCAGTACTTC.

CDR3: CASSRTGVNTEAFF. The CDR3 nucleotides read TGTGCCAGTAGCCGGACAGGGGTGAACACTGAAGCTTTCTTT. This rearrangement joins TRBV19 to TRBJ1-1; TRBD1 matches at 9 bases. V trimming: 6 bases; J trimming: 0 bases; junction bases outside the gene matches: 2. This CDR3 contains 14 residues. Per the germline V gene, CDR1 is LNHDA and CDR2 is SQIVND (reference sequence).

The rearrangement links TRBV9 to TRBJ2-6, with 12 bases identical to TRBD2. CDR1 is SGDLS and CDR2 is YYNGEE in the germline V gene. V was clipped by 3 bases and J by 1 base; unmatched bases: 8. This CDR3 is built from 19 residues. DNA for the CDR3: TGTGCCAGCAGCGAACAGACTAGCGGGAGTTCTTCTGGGGCCAACGTCCTGACTTTC. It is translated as CASSEQTSGSSSGANVLTF. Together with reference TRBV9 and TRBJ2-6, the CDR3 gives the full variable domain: DSGVTQTPKHLITATGQRVTLRCSPRSGDLSVYWYQQSLDQGLQFLIQYYNGEERAKGNILERFSAQQFPDLHSELNLSSLELGDSALYFCASSEQTSGSSSGANVLTFGAGSRLTVL.

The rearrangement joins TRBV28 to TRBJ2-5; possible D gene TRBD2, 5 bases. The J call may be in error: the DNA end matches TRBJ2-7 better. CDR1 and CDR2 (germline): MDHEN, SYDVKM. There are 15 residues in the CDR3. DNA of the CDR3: TGTGCCAGCAGACCGGATAGCGTATTAAACTACGAGCAGTACTTC. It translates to CASRPDSVLNYEQYF.

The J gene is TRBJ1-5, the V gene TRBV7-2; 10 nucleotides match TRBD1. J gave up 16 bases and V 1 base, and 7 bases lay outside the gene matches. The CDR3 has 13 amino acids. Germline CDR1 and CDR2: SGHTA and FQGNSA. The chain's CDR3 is CASSLVLGQGFHF. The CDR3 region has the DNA TGTGCCAGCAGCTTAGTTTTGGGACAGGGGTTCCATTTT.

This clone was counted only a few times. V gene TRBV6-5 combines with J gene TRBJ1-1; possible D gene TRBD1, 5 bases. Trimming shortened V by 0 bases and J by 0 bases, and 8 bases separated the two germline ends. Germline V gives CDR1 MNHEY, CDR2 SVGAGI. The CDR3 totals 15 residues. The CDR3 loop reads CASSYSSGLNTEAFF. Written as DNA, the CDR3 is TGTGCCAGCAGTTACTCGTCAGGGTTGAACACTGAAGCTTTCTTT.

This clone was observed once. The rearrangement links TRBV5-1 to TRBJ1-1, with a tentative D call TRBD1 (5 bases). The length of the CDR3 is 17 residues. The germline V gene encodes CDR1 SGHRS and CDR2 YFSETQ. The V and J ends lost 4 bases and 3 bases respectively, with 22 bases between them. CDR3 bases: TGCGCCAGCAGCCCCCCTGAGTCCGGGGGTAGGTACACTGAAGCTTTCTTT. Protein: CASSPPESGGRYTEAFF.

The CDR3 region has the DNA TGCAGCGTTGAGCGGAACAGGGGGTCCGAGCAGTACTTC. It translates to CSVERNRGSEQYF. The chain links TRBV29-1 to TRBJ2-7, with 8 bases that match TRBD1. The V gene end was trimmed by 3 bases and the J gene end by 6 bases; junction bases not matched to a gene: 7. The CDR3 extends over 13 amino acids. The V gene's germline CDR1 is SQVTM and CDR2 ANQGSEA.

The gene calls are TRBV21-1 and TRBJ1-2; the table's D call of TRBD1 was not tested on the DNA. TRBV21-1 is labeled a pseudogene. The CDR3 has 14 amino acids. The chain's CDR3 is CASSKGCRSHGYTF. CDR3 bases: TGTGCCAGCAGCAAAGGATGCAGGTCGCATGGCTACACCTTC.

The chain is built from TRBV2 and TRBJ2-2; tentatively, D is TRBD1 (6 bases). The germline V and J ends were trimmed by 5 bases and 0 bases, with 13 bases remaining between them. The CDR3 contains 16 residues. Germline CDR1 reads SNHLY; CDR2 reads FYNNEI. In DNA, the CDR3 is TGTGCCAGCAGTAGGACAGCTATTTCGAACACCGGGGAGCTGTTTTTT. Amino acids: CASSRTAISNTGELFF.

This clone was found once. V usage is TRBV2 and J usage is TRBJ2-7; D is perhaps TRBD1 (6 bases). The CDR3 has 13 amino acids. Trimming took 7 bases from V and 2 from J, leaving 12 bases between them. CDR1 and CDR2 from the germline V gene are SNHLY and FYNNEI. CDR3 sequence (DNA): TGTGCCAGCAAAAGGGGGAGCCCCTACGAGCAGTACTTC. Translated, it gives CASKRGSPYEQYF.

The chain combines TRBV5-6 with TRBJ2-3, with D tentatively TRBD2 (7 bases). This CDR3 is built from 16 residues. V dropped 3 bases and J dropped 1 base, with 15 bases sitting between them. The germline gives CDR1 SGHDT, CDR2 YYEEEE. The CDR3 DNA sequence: TGTGCCAGCAGCTATGGGGGAGGGGGGGGCACAGATACGCAGTATTTT. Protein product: CASSYGGGGGTDTQYF. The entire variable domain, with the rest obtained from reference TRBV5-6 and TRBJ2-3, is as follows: DAGVTQSPTHLIKTRGQQVTLRCSPKSGHDTVSWYQQALGQGPQFIFQYYEEEERQRGNFPDRFSGHQFPNYSSELNVNALLLGDSALYLCASSYGGGGGTDTQYFGPGTRLTVL.